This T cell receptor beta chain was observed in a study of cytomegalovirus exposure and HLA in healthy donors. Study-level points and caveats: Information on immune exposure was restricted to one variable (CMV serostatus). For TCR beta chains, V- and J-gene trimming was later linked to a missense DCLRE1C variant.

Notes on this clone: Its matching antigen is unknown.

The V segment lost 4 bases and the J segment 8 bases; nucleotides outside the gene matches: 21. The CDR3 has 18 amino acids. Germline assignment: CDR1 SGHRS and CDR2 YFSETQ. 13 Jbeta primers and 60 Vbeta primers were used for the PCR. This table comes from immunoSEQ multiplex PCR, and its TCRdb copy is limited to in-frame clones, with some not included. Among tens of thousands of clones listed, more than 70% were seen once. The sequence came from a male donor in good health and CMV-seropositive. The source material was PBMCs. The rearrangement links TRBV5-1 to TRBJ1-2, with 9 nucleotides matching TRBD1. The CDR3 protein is CASSPGTGSLRGIGGYTF. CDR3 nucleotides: TGCGCCAGCAGCCCAGGGACAGGGAGTCTTAGGGGGATCGGCGGCTACACCTTC. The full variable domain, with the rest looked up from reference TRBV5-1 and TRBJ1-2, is KAGVTQTPRYLIKTRGQQVTLSCSPISGHRSVSWYQQTPGQGLQFLFEYFSETQRNKGNFPGRFSGRQFSNSRSEMNVSTLELGDSALYLCASSPGTGSLRGIGGYTFGSGTRLTVV.